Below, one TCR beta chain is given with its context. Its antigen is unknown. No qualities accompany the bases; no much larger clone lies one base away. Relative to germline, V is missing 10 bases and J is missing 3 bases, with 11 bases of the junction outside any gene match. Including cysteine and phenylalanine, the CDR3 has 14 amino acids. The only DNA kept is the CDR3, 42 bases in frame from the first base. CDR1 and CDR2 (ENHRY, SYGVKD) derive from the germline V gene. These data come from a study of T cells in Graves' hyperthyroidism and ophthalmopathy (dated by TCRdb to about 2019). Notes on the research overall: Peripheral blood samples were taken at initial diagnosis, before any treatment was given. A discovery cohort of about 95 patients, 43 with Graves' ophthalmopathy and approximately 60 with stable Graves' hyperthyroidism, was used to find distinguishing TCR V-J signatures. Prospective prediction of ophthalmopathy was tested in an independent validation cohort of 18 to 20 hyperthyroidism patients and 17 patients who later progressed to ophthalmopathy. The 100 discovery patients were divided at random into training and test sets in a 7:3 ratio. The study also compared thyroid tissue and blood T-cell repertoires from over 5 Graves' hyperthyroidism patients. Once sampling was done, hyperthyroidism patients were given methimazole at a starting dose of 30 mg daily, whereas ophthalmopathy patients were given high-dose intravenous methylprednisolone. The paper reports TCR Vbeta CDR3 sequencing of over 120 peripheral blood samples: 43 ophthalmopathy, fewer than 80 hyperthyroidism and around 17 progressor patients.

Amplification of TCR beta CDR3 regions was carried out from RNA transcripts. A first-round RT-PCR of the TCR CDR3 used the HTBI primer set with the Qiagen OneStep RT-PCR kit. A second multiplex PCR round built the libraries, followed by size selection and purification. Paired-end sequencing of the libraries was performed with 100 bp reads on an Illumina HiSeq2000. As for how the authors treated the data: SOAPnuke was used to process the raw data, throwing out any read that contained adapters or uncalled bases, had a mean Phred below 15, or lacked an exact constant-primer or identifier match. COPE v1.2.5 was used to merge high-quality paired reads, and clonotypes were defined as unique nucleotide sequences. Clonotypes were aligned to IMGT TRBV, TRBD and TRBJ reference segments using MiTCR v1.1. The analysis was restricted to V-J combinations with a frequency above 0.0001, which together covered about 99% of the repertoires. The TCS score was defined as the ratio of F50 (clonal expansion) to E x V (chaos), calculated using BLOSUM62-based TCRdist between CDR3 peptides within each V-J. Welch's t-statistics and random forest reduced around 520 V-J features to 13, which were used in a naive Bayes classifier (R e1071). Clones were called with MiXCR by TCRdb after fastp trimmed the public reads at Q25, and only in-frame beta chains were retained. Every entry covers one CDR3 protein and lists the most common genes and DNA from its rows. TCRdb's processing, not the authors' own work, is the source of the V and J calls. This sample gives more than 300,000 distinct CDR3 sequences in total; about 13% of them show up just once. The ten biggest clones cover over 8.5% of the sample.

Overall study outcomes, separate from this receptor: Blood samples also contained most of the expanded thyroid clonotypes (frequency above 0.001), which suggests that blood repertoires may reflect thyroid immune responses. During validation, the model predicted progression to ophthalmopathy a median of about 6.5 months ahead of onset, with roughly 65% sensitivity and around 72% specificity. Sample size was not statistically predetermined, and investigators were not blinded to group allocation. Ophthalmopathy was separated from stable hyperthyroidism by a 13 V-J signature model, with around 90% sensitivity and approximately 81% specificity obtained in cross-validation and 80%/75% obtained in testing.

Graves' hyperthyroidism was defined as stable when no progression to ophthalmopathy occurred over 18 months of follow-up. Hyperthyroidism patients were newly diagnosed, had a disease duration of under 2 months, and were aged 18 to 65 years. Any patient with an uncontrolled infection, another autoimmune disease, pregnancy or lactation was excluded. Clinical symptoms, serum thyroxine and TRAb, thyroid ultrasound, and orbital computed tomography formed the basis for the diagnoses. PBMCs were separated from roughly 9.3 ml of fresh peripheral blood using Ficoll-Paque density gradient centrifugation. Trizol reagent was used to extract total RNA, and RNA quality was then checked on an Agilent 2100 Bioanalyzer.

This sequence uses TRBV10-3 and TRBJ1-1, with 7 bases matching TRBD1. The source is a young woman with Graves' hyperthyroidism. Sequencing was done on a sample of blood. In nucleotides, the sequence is TGTGCCACCTCCCCCCAGGGGACAGACACTGAAGCTTTCTTT. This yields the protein CATSPQGTDTEAFF.